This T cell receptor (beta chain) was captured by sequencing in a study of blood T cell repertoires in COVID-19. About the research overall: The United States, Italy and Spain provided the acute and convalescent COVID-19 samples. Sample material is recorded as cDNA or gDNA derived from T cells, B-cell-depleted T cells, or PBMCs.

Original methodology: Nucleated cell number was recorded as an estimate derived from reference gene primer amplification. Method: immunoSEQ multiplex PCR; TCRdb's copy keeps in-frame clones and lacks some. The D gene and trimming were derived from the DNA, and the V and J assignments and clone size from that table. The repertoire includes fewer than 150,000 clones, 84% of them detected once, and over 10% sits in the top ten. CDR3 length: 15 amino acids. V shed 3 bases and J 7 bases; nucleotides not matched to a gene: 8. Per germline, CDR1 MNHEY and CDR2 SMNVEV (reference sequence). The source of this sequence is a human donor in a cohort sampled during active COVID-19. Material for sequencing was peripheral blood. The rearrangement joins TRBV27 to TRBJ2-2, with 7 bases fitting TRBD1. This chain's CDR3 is CASSLVTGDGGELFF. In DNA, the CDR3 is TGTGCCAGCAGTTTGGTTACAGGGGATGGCGGGGAGCTGTTTTTT.